This entry lists 20 T cell receptor beta chains sequenced from one sample in a study of blood T cell repertoires in COVID-19. Assay: immunoSEQ multiplex PCR; the TCRdb copy retains only in-frame clones and omits some. Here the sample spans around 140,000 clones, about 86% being singletons. Material: peripheral blood. Source of these receptors: a woman in her forties or fifties with active or convalescent COVID-19.

V gene TRBV11-1 combines with J gene TRBJ2-5; D is uncertain. Trimming cost V 2 bases and J 4 bases, with 14 bases left between them. This CDR3 comprises 15 residues. Germline assignment: CDR1 SGHAT and CDR2 FQDESV (reference sequence). The CDR3 coding sequence is TGTGCCAGCAGCTTATTTCCCACAGATGGAGAGACCCAGTACTTC. Amino acid sequence: CASSLFPTDGETQYF.

The chain is built from TRBV9 and TRBJ2-1; D perhaps matches TRBD2 (5 bases). From germline, CDR1 is SGDLS and CDR2 YYNGEE. This CDR3 comprises 13 residues. The germline V and J ends were trimmed by 6 bases and 10 bases, with 17 bases remaining between them. Here the CDR3 DNA reads TGTGCCAGCACCCGTTACTCGGGATCGGAGCAGTTCTTC. Amino acid sequence: CASTRYSGSEQFF.

V is TRBV5-8 and J is TRBJ2-5; 8 nucleotides match TRBD1. The CDR3 contains 14 residues. The junction had 0 bases not matched to a gene; V was cut back by 0 bases and J by 2 bases. Germline V gives CDR1 SGHTS, CDR2 YDEGEE. The CDR3: CASSLGQGQETQYF. The CDR3 DNA is TGTGCCAGCAGCTTGGGACAGGGGCAAGAGACCCAGTACTTC.

In the case of this clone: The limits of the CDR3 on the DNA are not certain, so only TCRdb's listed CDR3 is given. The genes are TRBV11-2 and TRBJ2-4; TRBD2 is taken as the D call from the table, unchecked against the DNA. Looked up from germline, CDR1 is SGHAT and CDR2 is FQNNGV. Both ends counted, the CDR3 spans 18 residues. CDR3 in amino acids: CASSLVGPGGTAKNIQYF.

The chain is built from TRBV7-6 and TRBJ1-2; D perhaps matches TRBD1 (5 bases). Per the germline V gene, CDR1 is SGHVS and CDR2 is FNYEAQ. CDR3 length: 14 amino acids. V lost 0 bases and J 4 bases, leaving 9 bases between the germline ends. The CDR3 nucleotides read TGTGCCAGCAGCTTAGCAGGGGAGGGCTATGGCTACACCTTC. It specifies CASSLAGEGYGYTF.

The chain is built from TRBV28 and TRBJ1-1, with 8 bases that match TRBD1. CDR3 length: 14 amino acids. Germline values: CDR1 MDHEN, CDR2 SYDVKM. V shed 6 bases, J shed 6 bases, and the junction held 9 bases outside the gene matches. In nucleotides, the CDR3 is TGTGCCAGCAGGGTGCAGGGGGCGCTAGCTGAAGCTTTCTTT. This gives the protein CASRVQGALAEAFF. Based on the CDR3 plus reference TRBV28 and TRBJ1-1, the full variable domain is DVKVTQSSRYLVKRTGEKVFLECVQDMDHENMFWYRQDPGLGLRLIYFSYDVKMKEKGDIPEGYSVSREKKERFSLILESASTNQTSMYLCASRVQGALAEAFFGQGTRLTVV.

This rearrangement joins TRBV7-3 to TRBJ1-6, with 9 bases lining up with TRBD1. The CDR3 totals 14 residues. Germline V gene lookup returns CDR1 SGHTA and CDR2 FQGTGA. With V trimmed by 6 bases and J by 7 bases, 4 bases remained unmatched. This CDR3 reads CASRETGGNSPLHF. In DNA form, the CDR3 reads TGTGCCAGCAGGGAGACAGGGGGAAATTCACCCCTCCACTTT. The variable domain in full, with the rest retrieved from reference TRBV7-3 and TRBJ1-6, is GAGVSQTPSNKVTEKGKYVELRCDPISGHTALYWYRQSLGQGPEFLIYFQGTGAADDSGLPNDRFFAVRPEGSVSTLKIQRTERGDSAVYLCASRETGGNSPLHFGNGTRLTVT.

V gene TRBV10-3 combines with J gene TRBJ2-2; TRBD1 matches at 9 bases. Germline trimming cut 4 bases from V and 3 bases from J; bases unmatched to any gene: 3. The CDR3 covers 15 residues. CDR1 is ENHRY and CDR2 is SYGVKD in the germline V gene. This chain's CDR3 is CAISGTGAHTGELFF. CDR3 bases: TGTGCCATCAGTGGGACAGGGGCCCACACCGGGGAGCTGTTTTTT.

The chain couples TRBV6-5 to TRBJ1-1; tentatively, D is TRBD1 (6 bases). CDR3 length: 13 residues. The germline V and J ends were trimmed by 2 bases and 5 bases, with 9 bases remaining between them. From germline, CDR1 is MNHEY and CDR2 SVGAGI. The DNA of the CDR3 is TGTGCCAGCAGTTACACAGGGAGAACTGAAGCTTTCTTT. It encodes CASSYTGRTEAFF.

The chain joins TRBV25-1 to TRBJ1-6, with D hard to call. The CDR3 runs to 16 residues. Trimming took off 4 bases at V and 7 bases at J, with 17 bases between the two ends. The V gene's germline CDR1 is MGHDK and CDR2 SYGVNS. The chain's CDR3 is CASSVLDATGNSPLHF. CDR3 DNA sequence: TGTGCCAGCAGTGTGTTAGACGCGACGGGGAATTCACCCCTCCACTTT. Complete variable domain (other parts from reference TRBV25-1 and TRBJ1-6): EADIYQTPRYLVIGTGKKITLECSQTMGHDKMYWYQQDPGMELHLIHYSYGVNSTEKGDLSSESTVSRIRTEHFPLTLESARPSHTSQYLCASSVLDATGNSPLHFGNGTRLTVT.

The DNA for the CDR3 is TGTGCCAGCAGTTACTCGTTGTCTAGCGGGAAGGAGACCCAGTACTTC. Translation: CASSYSLSSGKETQYF. The rearrangement joins TRBV6-2 or TRBV6-3 to TRBJ2-5; TRBD2 agrees at 9 bases. Germline assignment: CDR1 MNHEY and CDR2 SVGEGT. After removal of 0 bases from V and 5 bases from J, the junction contained 7 bases not matched to a gene. This CDR3 is 16 amino acids long.

Only a few counts were recorded for this clone. The genes are TRBV7-9 and TRBJ2-2; 8 bases are a match to TRBD1. The CDR3 is 16 amino acids. V shed 2 bases, J shed 4 bases, and the junction held 6 bases outside the gene matches. Germline V gene sequence: CDR1 SEHNR, CDR2 FQNEAQ (reference sequence). CDR3 protein: CASSLQGAVGTGELFF. The CDR3 DNA is TGTGCCAGCAGCTTACAGGGGGCTGTGGGCACCGGGGAGCTGTTTTTT.

This chain joins TRBV12-5 and TRBJ2-3; maybe TRBD1 (6 bases). The CDR3 covers 14 residues. With 7 bases removed from V and 2 bases from J, the gap between germline ends came to 13 bases. Germline lookup yields CDR1 LGHNT and CDR2 FRNRAP. The CDR3 sequence: CASVVQGYTDTQYF. The DNA of the CDR3 is TGTGCTAGTGTCGTACAGGGATACACAGATACGCAGTATTTT.

V usage is TRBV18 and J usage is TRBJ1-5; possibly TRBD1 for D (5 bases). Germline V lookup: CDR1 KGHSH, CDR2 LQKENI. Trimming took off 0 bases at V and 2 bases at J, with 8 bases between the two ends. This CDR3 is built from 15 residues. Written as DNA, the CDR3 is TGTGCCAGCTCACCACCGGGGGGGGGCAATCAGCCCCAGCATTTT. Translation gives CASSPPGGGNQPQHF. Complete variable domain (other parts from reference TRBV18 and TRBJ1-5): NAGVMQNPRHLVRRRGQEARLRCSPMKGHSHVYWYRQLPEEGLKFMVYLQKENIIDESGMPKERFSAEFPKEGPSILRIQQVVRGDSAAYFCASSPPGGGNQPQHFGDGTRLSIL.

V and J are TRBV28 and TRBJ1-1; D gene unclear. CDR1 is MDHEN and CDR2 is SYDVKM in the germline V gene. V was clipped by 5 bases and J by 0 bases, with 13 bases between them. This CDR3 has 15 residues. The CDR3 DNA reads as TGTGCCAGCAGTCTCTTAGTTCGAGTGAACACTGAAGCTTTCTTT. It specifies CASSLLVRVNTEAFF.

V and J are TRBV5-5 and TRBJ1-5; maybe TRBD1 (5 bases). Germline loops: CDR1 SGHKS, CDR2 YYEKEE (reference sequence). Deletions cut 4 bases from V and 9 bases from J, with 14 bases between. The CDR3 spans 13 residues. CDR3 sequence: CASSPEGNGPQHF. The CDR3 DNA is TGTGCCAGCAGCCCGGAGGGGAACGGGCCCCAGCATTTT.

J is TRBJ2-7 and V is TRBV15, with D perhaps TRBD1 (6 bases). Trimming pared 2 bases from V and 4 bases from J, leaving 12 bases between. Germline CDR1 is LNHNV and CDR2 is YYDKDF (reference sequence). The CDR3 is 14 amino acids. CDR3 DNA sequence: TGTGCCACCAGCAGACAGACAGGTCGGTACGAGCAGTACTTC. Translated, it gives CATSRQTGRYEQYF.

The chain links TRBV15 to TRBJ1-2, with D tentatively TRBD1 (6 bases). V shed 5 bases and J shed 7 bases, with 11 bases lying between them. CDR1 and CDR2 (germline): LNHNV, YYDKDF (reference sequence). This CDR3 spans 12 amino acids. The CDR3 DNA follows: TGTGCCACCAGCTCCCTAGGGGGTGGCTACACCTTC. Protein product: CATSSLGGGYTF.

V usage is TRBV5-1 and J usage is TRBJ2-1; TRBD2 agrees at 9 bases. This CDR3 region has 14 residues. Germline V gene lookup returns CDR1 SGHRS and CDR2 YFSETQ. After removal of 4 bases from V and 3 bases from J, the junction contained 2 bases not matched to a gene. In DNA form, the CDR3 reads TGCGCCAGCAGCGGCGGGGGGGTCTACAATGAGCAGTTCTTC. It is translated as CASSGGGVYNEQFF. Full variable domain (outside the CDR3, taken from reference TRBV5-1 and TRBJ2-1): KAGVTQTPRYLIKTRGQQVTLSCSPISGHRSVSWYQQTPGQGLQFLFEYFSETQRNKGNFPGRFSGRQFSNSRSEMNVSTLELGDSALYLCASSGGGVYNEQFFGPGTRLTVL.

The chain employs TRBV16 and TRBJ1-2, with 9 positions matching TRBD1. The CDR3 spans 11 residues. V dropped 4 bases and J dropped 12; count of bases not matched to a gene: 3. Germline assignment: CDR1 KGHSY and CDR2 FQNENV. Here the CDR3 DNA reads TGTGCCAGCAGCCCACAGGGGGCCCACACCTTC. Residues: CASSPQGAHTF.